What follows describes a single T cell receptor beta chain. This sample is part of a study of shared clonotypes between healthy human individuals. TCRdb's table, derived via immunoSEQ multiplex PCR, lists solely in-frame clones and lacks some. The sample includes approximately 2.5 million clones, 80% to 95% of them seen just once. Losses at the gene ends were 4 bases for V and 0 bases for J; bases not matched to a gene: 12. CDR1 and CDR2 from the germline V gene are GTSNPN and SVGIG (reference sequence). The CDR3 spans 18 residues. V gene TRBV30 combines with J gene TRBJ2-1; 10 bases line up with TRBD2. This receptor was identified in a man younger than 35 in good health. Some clones in this sample may be carry-over from other donors' samples. The specimen was naive CD4+ T cells from PBMCs. The subset here: CD45RA+ positively selected. DNA of the CDR3: TGTGCCTGGACTGGTTTAGCGGGAGGACCTAGCTCCTACAATGAGCAGTTCTTC. It is translated as CAWTGLAGGPSSYNEQFF.